This T cell receptor beta chain derives from a study of cytomegalovirus exposure and HLA in healthy donors. PCR used 60 Vbeta primers and 13 Jbeta primers. Clones were sequenced by immunoSEQ multiplex PCR, and TCRdb holds only the in-frame ones, with some missing. The table records about 94,000 clones, around 66% of them present only once. In the case of this clone: One junction end disagrees with the germline gene, perhaps due to a read error.

CDR1 is SEHNR, CDR2 FQNEAQ, per germline (reference sequence). CDR3 length: 15 amino acids. Sequencing used PBMCs. This rearrangement joins TRBV7-9 to TRBJ1-4, with TRBD1 matching 7 bases. The receptor's source is a man between 25 and 39 years old in good health and CMV-seronegative. CDR3 nucleotide sequence: TGTTCCAGCAGCTTTCAGGACAGGTCTGGTGAAAAACTGTTTTTT. As protein: CSSSFQDRSGEKLFF.